This T cell receptor (beta chain) was sequenced in a study of T cell changes during pregnancy in multiple sclerosis (dated by TCRdb to between 2018 and 2020). About the study as a whole: Changes in the T cell repertoire over the course of pregnancy were examined in this study in women with multiple sclerosis.

Receptor libraries were prepared by the immunoSEQ multiplex PCR assay. What TCRdb holds here is the immuneACCESS table cut down to in-frame rearrangements. Part of the clones is not present; checked against another copy, under half of the missing clones reflect an unresolved V gene, and the others are unexplained. In all, the sample holds 55,000 to 80,000 clones, and about 94% of those were seen once. The ten largest clones take up roughly 3.1% of the sample. Including cysteine and phenylalanine, the CDR3 has 12 amino acids. The sequence is cut down to CDR3 DNA, 36 bases in frame from base 1. CDR1 and CDR2, looked up from the germline V gene (reference sequence), are LNHDA and SQIVND. About this clone: Its antigen is still unknown. There are no base qualities to consult, and no much larger clone falls within one base.

The TCR was taken from a female donor with multiple sclerosis, enrolled in a pregnancy study. This specimen was CD8+ T cells from peripheral blood mononuclear cells, taken in the second trimester of pregnancy. This chain joins TRBV19 to TRBJ2-1, and the D gene may be TRBD1, 6 bases matching. The bases are TGTGCTGCCGGGACATCTTACAATGAGCAGTTCTTC. Its amino acids are CAAGTSYNEQFF.